This record concerns one TCR beta chain sequence. The source of the sample is a study of blood T cell repertoires in COVID-19. Study-wide context: The samples span acute and convalescent COVID-19 from the United States, Italy and Spain. T cells, B-cell-depleted T cells, or PBMCs provided the cDNA or gDNA that served as material.

The V gene end was trimmed by 5 bases and the J gene end by 8 bases; junction bases not matched to a gene: 10. CDR1 and CDR2 from the germline V gene are SEHNR and FQNEAQ (reference sequence). This CDR3 contains 16 residues. Original data processing: Nucleated cell counts were estimated from reference gene primer amplification. Libraries were prepared by immunoSEQ multiplex PCR; TCRdb keeps only in-frame clonotypes and omits some of them. The V and J calls and the clone size are those of that table, but D and trimming were determined from the DNA. The sample holds roughly 200,000 clones, around four fifths seen once.

The sequenced sample consisted of peripheral blood. The origin of this receptor is a man aged 40-49 years with acute or convalescent COVID-19. The V call is TRBV7-9, the J call TRBJ1-6, with TRBD1 matching 9 bases. The CDR3 DNA follows: TGTGCCAGCAGCCGTCACCTGGGACAGGGAGATTCACCCCTCCACTTT. Amino acids: CASSRHLGQGDSPLHF.